These 11 T cell receptor beta chains originate from one sample sequenced in a study of CD8 T cells in Susac syndrome. Random hexamers were used to reverse transcribe the RNA input (roughly 0.5 to 1 ug). TCRdb redid the calling of the immunoSEQ multiplex PCR reads with MiXCR, one entry per CDR3 protein. The profile shows 56,000 or so distinct CDR3 sequences, just under 95% of them singletons. The specimen sequenced was CD8+ T cells from PBMCs. The receptor set was obtained from a human donor with Susac syndrome.

J is TRBJ2-6 and V is TRBV9; a possible D gene is TRBD2 (5 bases). CDR3 length equals 18 residues. In germline, CDR1 is SGDLS, CDR2 YYNGEE. The V and J ends lost 4 bases and 0 bases respectively, with 17 bases between them. CDR3: CASSTRETRFSGANVLTF. The CDR3, as DNA: TGTGCCAGCAGCACTAGAGAGACCCGGTTCTCTGGGGCCAACGTCCTGACTTTC. Full variable domain (rest looked up from reference TRBV9 and TRBJ2-6): DSGVTQTPKHLITATGQRVTLRCSPRSGDLSVYWYQQSLDQGLQFLIQYYNGEERAKGNILERFSAQQFPDLHSELNLSSLELGDSALYFCASSTRETRFSGANVLTFGAGSRLTVL.

The V and J genes are TRBV4-2 and TRBJ2-5, with D hard to call. V was pared by 5 bases and J by 14 bases, with 18 bases between. The CDR3 has 12 amino acids. Germline-derived CDR1 and CDR2 are LGHNA and YNFKEQ. Here the CDR3 DNA reads TGTGCCAGCAGCTCTGGTCCGGAGCCGCCCTACTTC. Protein sequence: CASSSGPEPPYF.

The V and J genes are TRBV11-2 and TRBJ2-3; D remains unclear. This CDR3 has 13 amino acids. CDR1 and CDR2 (germline): SGHAT, FQNNGV. The V end lost 2 bases, the J end lost 4 bases, and 7 bases lay between the germline ends. CDR3 protein: CASSLLLPDTQYF. In DNA, the CDR3 is TGTGCCAGCAGCTTATTACTTCCAGATACGCAGTATTTT. The whole variable domain, filled in from reference TRBV11-2 and TRBJ2-3, reads EAGVAQSPRYKIIEKRQSVAFWCNPISGHATLYWYQQILGQGPKLLIQFQNNGVVDDSQLPKDRFSAERLKGVDSTLKIQPAKLEDSAVYLCASSLLLPDTQYFGPGTRLTVL.

The gene calls are TRBV29-1 and TRBJ2-3; D gene unclear. From germline, CDR1 is SQVTM and CDR2 ANQGSEA. V was shortened by 0 bases and J by 2 bases, with 9 bases between the two germline ends. The CDR3 runs 14 residues. The CDR3 region is CSVEEGWATDTQYF. The CDR3 nucleotides read TGCAGCGTTGAAGAGGGTTGGGCCACAGATACGCAGTATTTT.

The rearrangement uses TRBV25-1 and TRBJ1-6; D remains unclear. The CDR3 has 15 residues. V shed 9 bases and J shed 1 base, with 13 bases lying between them. Germline V gives CDR1 MGHDK, CDR2 SYGVNS. CDR3 sequence (DNA): TGTGCCAGGGAAGTCAAGTTGTCCTATAATTCACCCCTCCACTTT. This gives the protein CAREVKLSYNSPLHF.

This clonotype was detected once. The genes are TRBV7-9 and TRBJ2-3; maybe TRBD1 (6 bases). The CDR3 totals 15 residues. Germline V lookup: CDR1 SEHNR, CDR2 FQNEAQ (reference sequence). Between the trimmed V and J ends, which lost 3 bases and 2 bases, there was a span of 12 bases. CDR3 sequence (DNA): TGTGCCAGCAGCTTCGACAGGTGGGACACAGATACGCAGTATTTT. It yields the protein CASSFDRWDTDTQYF.

The chain recombines TRBV12-3 or TRBV12-4 with TRBJ1-5; no firm D call. The CDR3 sequence is 13 residues long. The germline V and J ends were trimmed by 6 bases and 1 base, with 7 bases remaining between them. In nucleotides, the CDR3 is TGTGCCAGCAGCCCGCCGAGCAATCAGCCCCAGCATTTT. Its translation is CASSPPSNQPQHF.

The V call is TRBV25-1, the J call TRBJ2-5; TRBD1 matches 8 bases. Germline CDR1 is MGHDK and CDR2 is SYGVNS. The CDR3 is made up of 14 amino acids. The ends lost 2 bases at V and 5 bases at J; junction bases unmatched: 4. CDR3: CASSEGQGLETQYF. The DNA of the CDR3 is TGTGCCAGCAGTGAAGGACAGGGCCTCGAGACCCAGTACTTC.

The rearrangement joins TRBV2 to TRBJ2-1; 12 positions agree with TRBD2. Germline values: CDR1 SNHLY, CDR2 FYNNEI. This CDR3 comprises 16 residues. V lost 6 bases to trimming and J lost 2 bases; unmatched junction nucleotides: 5. The CDR3 coding sequence is TGTGCCAGCAGCGCCTGGACTAGCGGGACCTACAATGAGCAGTTCTTC. Translation gives CASSAWTSGTYNEQFF. The variable domain in full, with the rest retrieved from reference TRBV2 and TRBJ2-1, is EPEVTQTPSHQVTQMGQEVILRCVPISNHLYFYWYRQILGQKVEFLVSFYNNEISEKSEIFDDQFSVERPDGSNFTLKIRSTKLEDSAMYFCASSAWTSGTYNEQFFGPGTRLTVL.

In DNA, the CDR3 is TGCGCCAGCAGCCAAGGTCCCGAGCAGTACTTC. Amino acid sequence: CASSQGPEQYF. This chain uses TRBV4-1 with TRBJ2-7; no reliable D call. The CDR3 has 11 amino acids. Germline assignment: CDR1 MGHRA and CDR2 YSYEKL. Trimming pared 1 base from V and 6 bases from J, leaving 4 bases between.

The chain recombines TRBV12-3 or TRBV12-4 with TRBJ2-7; D is uncertain. Trimming left V 1 base short and J 5 bases short, with 9 bases between. The CDR3 is 13 residues long. The CDR3 DNA sequence: TGTGCCAGCAGTTTAGGCCAGTTCAACGAGCAGTACTTC. This sequence encodes CASSLGQFNEQYF.